This T cell receptor beta chain stems from a study of T cell responses to AZD1222 COVID-19 vaccine. Overall study: Second doses that came at about 4 or about 12 weeks were put together. Study results and limitations: Spike as a whole was targeted by vaccine-associated CD4 TCRs, dominant at 160-218 and 743-854. The donors showed a predominance of white British ancestry and of females, with possible underestimation of clonal diversity. Close to half of spike-specific TCRs reportedly recognize unmutated variant regions.

TCRdb's copy holds only in-frame clones and misses some; the assay was immunoSEQ multiplex PCR. The repertoire has 100,000 to 150,000 clones, around nine tenths of them found once; the top ten carry around 5.8%. Comments on this clone: The antigen remains undetermined.

This clonotype originated in an adult in good health. Specimen: peripheral blood, collected on day 0 of AZD1222 vaccination.

Here the CDR3 reads CASSDRSNYGYTF. CDR3 DNA: TGTGCCAGCAGCGACCGGAGTAACTATGGCTACACCTTC. This sequence joins TRBV7-9 and TRBJ1-2; no firm D call. This CDR3 has 13 amino acids. Trimming cost V 5 bases and J 1 base, with 8 bases left between them. Germline V gene sequence: CDR1 SEHNR, CDR2 FQNEAQ (reference sequence).